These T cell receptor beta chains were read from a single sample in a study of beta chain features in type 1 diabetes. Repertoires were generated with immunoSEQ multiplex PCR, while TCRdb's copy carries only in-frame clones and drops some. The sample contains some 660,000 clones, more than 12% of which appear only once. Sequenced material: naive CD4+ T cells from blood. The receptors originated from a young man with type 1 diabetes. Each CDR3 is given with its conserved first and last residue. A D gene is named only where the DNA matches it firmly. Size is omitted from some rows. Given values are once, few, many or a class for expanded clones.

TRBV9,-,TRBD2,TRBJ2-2,CASSPRLAGANTGELFF,TGTGCCAGCAGCCCCCGTCTAGCGGGTGCGAACACCGGGGAGCTGTTTTTT
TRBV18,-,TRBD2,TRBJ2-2,CASSPPGLAANTGELFF,TGTGCCAGCTCACCACCGGGACTAGCGGCAAACACCGGGGAGCTGTTTTTT
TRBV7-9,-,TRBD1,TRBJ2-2,CASSFGTANTGELFF,TGTGCCAGCAGCTTCGGGACAGCGAACACCGGGGAGCTGTTTTTT
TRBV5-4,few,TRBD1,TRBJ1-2,CASSRDRDYGYTF,TGTGCCAGCAGCCGAGACAGGGACTATGGCTACACCTTC
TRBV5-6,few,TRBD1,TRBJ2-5,CASSLVQGARQETQYF,TGTGCCAGCAGCTTGGTGCAGGGGGCTAGACAAGAGACCCAGTACTTC
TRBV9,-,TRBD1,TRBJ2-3,CASSRTGEVHTDTQYF,TGTGCCAGCAGCAGGACAGGGGAAGTCCACACAGATACGCAGTATTTT
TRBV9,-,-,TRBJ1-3,CASSVEDTIYF,TGTGCCAGCAGCGTAGAAGACACCATATATTTT
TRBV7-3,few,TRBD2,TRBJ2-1,CASSKTSGGRLNEQFF,TGTGCCAGCAGCAAGACTAGCGGGGGGCGTTTGAATGAGCAGTTCTTC
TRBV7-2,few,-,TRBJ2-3,CASSLVRSGTDTQYF,TGTGCCAGCAGCTTAGTGAGGAGCGGCACAGATACGCAGTATTTT
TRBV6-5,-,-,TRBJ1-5,CASSETGRNQPQHF,TGTGCCAGCAGTGAGACAGGACGCAATCAGCCCCAGCATTTT
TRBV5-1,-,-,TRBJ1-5,CASSPGTSNQPQHF,TGCGCCAGCAGCCCCGGGACGAGCAATCAGCCCCAGCATTTT
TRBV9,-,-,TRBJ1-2,CASSVDPGLRDYGYTF,TGTGCCAGCAGCGTAGATCCAGGCCTCCGGGACTATGGCTACACCTTC
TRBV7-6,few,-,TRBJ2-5,CASSFAGIVRETQYF,TGTGCCAGCAGCTTCGCGGGAATAGTGCGAGAGACCCAGTACTTC
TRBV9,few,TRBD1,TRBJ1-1,CASSQPGGKAFF,TGTGCCAGCAGCCAACCAGGGGGCAAGGCTTTCTTT
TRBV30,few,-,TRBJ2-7,CAWSRVSYEQYF,TGTGCCTGGAGCAGGGTTTCCTACGAGCAGTACTTC
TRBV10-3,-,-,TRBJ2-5,CAISDIEGLETQYF,TGTGCCATCAGTGACATAGAGGGGTTAGAGACCCAGTACTTC
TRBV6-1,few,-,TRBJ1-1,CASSDVGRGNTEAFF,TGTGCCAGCAGTGATGTGGGACGGGGAAACACTGAAGCTTTCTTT
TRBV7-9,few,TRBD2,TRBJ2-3,CASSSLAGGADTQYF,TGTGCCAGCAGCTCTTTAGCGGGAGGGGCAGATACGCAGTATTTT
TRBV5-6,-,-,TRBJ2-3,CASRKAGADTQYF,TGTGCCAGCAGGAAGGCCGGGGCAGATACGCAGTATTTT
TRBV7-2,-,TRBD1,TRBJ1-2,CASSLGLGQGKYGYTF,TGTGCCAGCAGCTTAGGGCTGGGACAGGGAAAATACGGCTACACCTTC
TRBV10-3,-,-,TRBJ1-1,CAVGGYTEAFF,TGTGCGGTGGGAGGGTACACTGAAGCTTTCTTT
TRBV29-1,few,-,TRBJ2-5,CSVPGGGETQYF,TGCAGCGTCCCCGGGGGCGGAGAGACCCAGTACTTC
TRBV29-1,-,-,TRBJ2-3,CSVGKGRDSDTQYF,TGCAGCGTTGGAAAGGGACGGGATTCGGATACGCAGTATTTT
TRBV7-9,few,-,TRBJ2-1,CASSLHGSGFYEQFF,TGTGCCAGCAGCTTACATGGGAGCGGCTTCTATGAGCAGTTCTTC
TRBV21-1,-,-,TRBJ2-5,CASSKDGTSAETQYF,TGTGCCAGCAGCAAAGATGGGACTAGCGCTGAGACCCAGTACTTC
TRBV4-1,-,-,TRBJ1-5,CASSQETPQEPQHF,TGCGCCAGCAGCCAAGAGACGCCCCAAGAGCCCCAGCATTTT
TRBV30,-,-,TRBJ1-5,CAWSEGFQPQHF,TGTGCCTGGAGTGAAGGGTTTCAGCCCCAGCATTTT
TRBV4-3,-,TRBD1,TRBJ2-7,CASSQGHQGAYEQYF,TGCGCCAGCAGCCAAGGTCACCAGGGGGCCTACGAGCAGTACTTC
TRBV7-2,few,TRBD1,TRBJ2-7,CASSLGTGQGEQYF,TGTGCCAGCAGCTTAGGGACAGGGCAGGGGGAGCAGTACTTC
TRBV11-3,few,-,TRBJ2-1,CASSFDGESYNEQFF,TGTGCCAGCAGCTTTGACGGAGAATCCTACAATGAGCAGTTCTTC
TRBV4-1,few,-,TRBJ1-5,CASSQGGAGVIGNQPQHF,TGCGCCAGCAGCCAAGGGGGGGCTGGGGTTATTGGCAATCAGCCCCAGCATTTT
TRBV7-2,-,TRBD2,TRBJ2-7,CASSLGFGGLYEQYF,TGTGCCAGCAGCTTAGGATTCGGGGGGTTATACGAGCAGTACTTC
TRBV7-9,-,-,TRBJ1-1,CASSLVPTLNTEAFF,TGTGCCAGCAGCTTAGTTCCGACTCTGAACACTGAAGCTTTCTTT
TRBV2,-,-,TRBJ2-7,CASSPTGRYEQYF,TGTGCCAGCAGCCCGACAGGGAGGTACGAGCAGTACTTC
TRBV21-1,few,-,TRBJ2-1,CASSKAYRGTYNEQFF,TGTGCCAGCAGCAAAGCGTACAGGGGGACCTACAATGAGCAGTTCTTC
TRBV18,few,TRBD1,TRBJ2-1,CASSPTTGITEQFF,TGTGCCAGCTCACCTACGACAGGGATAACCGAGCAGTTCTTC
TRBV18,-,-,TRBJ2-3,CASSTARASTDTQYF,TGTGCCAGCTCTACCGCGAGGGCCAGCACAGATACGCAGTATTTT
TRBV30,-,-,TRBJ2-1,CAWSVTEQFF,TGTGCCTGGAGTGTAACTGAGCAGTTCTTC
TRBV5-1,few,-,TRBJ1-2,CASSGQGGLFGYTF,TGCGCCAGCAGCGGCCAGGGAGGTCTTTTTGGCTACACCTTC
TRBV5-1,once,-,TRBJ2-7,CASSLDWGKGYEQYF,TGCGCCAGCAGCTTGGACTGGGGGAAGGGCTACGAGCAGTACTTC
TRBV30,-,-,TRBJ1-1,CAWSVQSEAFF,TGTGCCTGGAGTGTGCAGAGTGAAGCTTTCTTT
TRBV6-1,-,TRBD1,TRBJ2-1,CASTDRAIGDEQFF,TGTGCCAGCACGGACAGGGCCATTGGGGATGAGCAGTTCTTC
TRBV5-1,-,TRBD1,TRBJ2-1,CASSLDRGSYNEQFF,TGCGCCAGCAGCCTTGACAGGGGGTCATACAATGAGCAGTTCTTC
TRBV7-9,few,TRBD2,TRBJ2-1,CASSLAVAGGPNEQFF,TGTGCCAGCAGCTTAGCAGTAGCGGGAGGGCCCAATGAGCAGTTCTTC
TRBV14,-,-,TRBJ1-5,CASSQGYQPQHF,TGTGCCAGCAGCCAAGGGTATCAGCCCCAGCATTTT
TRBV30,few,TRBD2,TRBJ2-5,CAWSVGLARGETQYF,TGTGCCTGGAGTGTAGGACTAGCTAGGGGAGAGACCCAGTACTTC
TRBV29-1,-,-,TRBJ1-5,CSAAGVGSNQPQHF,TGCAGCGCCGCAGGGGTGGGTAGCAATCAGCCCCAGCATTTT
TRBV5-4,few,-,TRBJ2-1,CASSLSYQANEQFF,TGTGCCAGCAGCTTGTCGTACCAGGCCAATGAGCAGTTCTTC
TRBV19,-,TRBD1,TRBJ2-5,CATEDRTQETQYF,TGTGCCACTGAGGACAGGACACAAGAGACCCAGTACTTC
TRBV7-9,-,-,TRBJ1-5,CDNGRNQPQHF,TGTGATAATGGCCGCAATCAGCCCCAGCATTTT
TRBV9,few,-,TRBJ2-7,CASSKVGDEQYF,TGTGCCAGCAGCAAGGTAGGGGACGAGCAGTACTTC
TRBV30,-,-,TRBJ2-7,CANGLSYEQYF,TGTGCCAACGGGTTATCCTACGAGCAGTACTTC
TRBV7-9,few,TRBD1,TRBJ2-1,CASSAAGTAYNEQFF,TGTGCCAGCAGCGCTGCCGGGACAGCTTACAATGAGCAGTTCTTC
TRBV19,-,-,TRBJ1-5,CASSQPELVNQPQHF,TGTGCCAGTAGCCAGCCGGAACTAGTCAATCAGCCCCAGCATTTT
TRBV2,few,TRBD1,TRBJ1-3,CASSDGTGRNTIYF,TGTGCCAGCAGTGATGGGACAGGGCGAAACACCATATATTTT
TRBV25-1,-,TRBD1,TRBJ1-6,CASSERDRNSPLHF,TGTGCCAGCAGTGAAAGGGACAGGAATTCACCCCTCCACTTT